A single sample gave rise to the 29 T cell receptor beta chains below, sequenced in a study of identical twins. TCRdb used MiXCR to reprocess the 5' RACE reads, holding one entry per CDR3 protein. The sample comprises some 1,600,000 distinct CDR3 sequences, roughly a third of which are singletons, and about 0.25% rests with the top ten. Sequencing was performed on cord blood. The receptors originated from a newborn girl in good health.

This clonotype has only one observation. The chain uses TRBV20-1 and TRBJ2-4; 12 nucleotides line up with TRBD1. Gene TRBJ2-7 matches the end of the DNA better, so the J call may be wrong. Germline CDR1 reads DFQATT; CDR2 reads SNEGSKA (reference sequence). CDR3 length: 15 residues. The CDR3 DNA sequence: TGCAGTGCTAGAGGGGGACAGGGGGCGCGATACGAGCAGTACTTC. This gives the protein CSARGGQGARYEQYF.

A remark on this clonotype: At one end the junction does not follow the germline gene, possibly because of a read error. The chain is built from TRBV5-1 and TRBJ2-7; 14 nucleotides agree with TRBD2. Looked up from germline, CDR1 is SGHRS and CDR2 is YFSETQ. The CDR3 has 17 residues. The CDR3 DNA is TGCGCCAACAGCTTGACTAGCGGGAGGGCCTCCGCCTACGAGCAGTACTTC. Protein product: CANSLTSGRASAYEQYF.

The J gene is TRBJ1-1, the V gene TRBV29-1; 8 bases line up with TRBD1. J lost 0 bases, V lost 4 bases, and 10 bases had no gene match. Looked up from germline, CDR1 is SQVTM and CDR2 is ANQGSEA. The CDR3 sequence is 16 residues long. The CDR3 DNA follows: TGCAGCGTTGGTGGGAAAAGGACAGGGCTGAACACTGAAGCTTTCTTT. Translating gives CSVGGKRTGLNTEAFF.

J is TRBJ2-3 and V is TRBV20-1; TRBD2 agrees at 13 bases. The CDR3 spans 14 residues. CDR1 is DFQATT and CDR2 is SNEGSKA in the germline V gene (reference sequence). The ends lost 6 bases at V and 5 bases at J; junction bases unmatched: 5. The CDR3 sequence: CSASTSGRRDTQYF. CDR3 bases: TGCAGTGCCTCGACTAGCGGGAGGAGAGATACGCAGTATTTT.

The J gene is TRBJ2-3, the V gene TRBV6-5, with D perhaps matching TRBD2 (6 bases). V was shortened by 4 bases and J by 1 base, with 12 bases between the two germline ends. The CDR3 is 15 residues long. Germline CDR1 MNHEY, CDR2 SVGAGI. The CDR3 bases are TGTGCCAGCAGTTCCGGGACTCCCTGCACAGATACGCAGTATTTT. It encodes CASSSGTPCTDTQYF.

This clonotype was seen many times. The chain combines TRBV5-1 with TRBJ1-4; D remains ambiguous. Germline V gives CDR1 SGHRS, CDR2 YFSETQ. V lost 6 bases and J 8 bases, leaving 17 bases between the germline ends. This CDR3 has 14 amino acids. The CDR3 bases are TGCGCCAGCACCAATGATGGGGTTCGCGAAAAACTGTTTTTT. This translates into CASTNDGVREKLFF.

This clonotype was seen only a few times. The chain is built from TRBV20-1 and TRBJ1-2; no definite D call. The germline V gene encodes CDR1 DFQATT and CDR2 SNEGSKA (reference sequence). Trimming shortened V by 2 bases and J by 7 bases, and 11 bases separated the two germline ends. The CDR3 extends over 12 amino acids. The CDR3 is CSARPRRVGYTF. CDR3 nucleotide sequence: TGCAGTGCTAGACCCCGCCGAGTTGGCTACACCTTC.

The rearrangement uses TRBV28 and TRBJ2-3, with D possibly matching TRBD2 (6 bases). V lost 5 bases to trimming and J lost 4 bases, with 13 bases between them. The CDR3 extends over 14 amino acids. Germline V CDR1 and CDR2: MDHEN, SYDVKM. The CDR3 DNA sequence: TGTGCCAGCAGTCTTAGCGGTACCCCAGATACGCAGTATTTT. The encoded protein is CASSLSGTPDTQYF.

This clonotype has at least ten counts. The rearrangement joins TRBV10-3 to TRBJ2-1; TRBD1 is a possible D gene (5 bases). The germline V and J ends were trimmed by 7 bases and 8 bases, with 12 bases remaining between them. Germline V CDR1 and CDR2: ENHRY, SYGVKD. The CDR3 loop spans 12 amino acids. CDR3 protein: CAIKGIRDEQFF. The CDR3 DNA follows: TGTGCCATCAAAGGAATCAGGGATGAGCAGTTCTTC.

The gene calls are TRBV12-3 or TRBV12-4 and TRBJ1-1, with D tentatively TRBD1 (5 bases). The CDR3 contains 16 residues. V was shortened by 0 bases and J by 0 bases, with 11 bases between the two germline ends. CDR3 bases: TGTGCCAGCAGTTTAGCGGGGGGACCGATGAACACTGAAGCTTTCTTT. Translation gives CASSLAGGPMNTEAFF.

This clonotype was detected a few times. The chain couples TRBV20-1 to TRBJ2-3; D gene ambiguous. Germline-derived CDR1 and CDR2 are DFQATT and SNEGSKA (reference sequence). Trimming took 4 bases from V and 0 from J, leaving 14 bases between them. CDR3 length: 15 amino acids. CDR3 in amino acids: CSATTRVFSTDTQYF. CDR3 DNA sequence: TGCAGTGCTACTACCCGGGTCTTTAGCACAGATACGCAGTATTTT.

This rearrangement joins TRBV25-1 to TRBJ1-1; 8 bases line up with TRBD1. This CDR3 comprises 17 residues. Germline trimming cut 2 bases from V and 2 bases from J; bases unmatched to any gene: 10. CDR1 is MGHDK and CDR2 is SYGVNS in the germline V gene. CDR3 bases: TGTGCCAGCAGTGAAATCTCCGCAGGGGGCCTTAACACTGAAGCTTTCTTT. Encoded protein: CASSEISAGGLNTEAFF. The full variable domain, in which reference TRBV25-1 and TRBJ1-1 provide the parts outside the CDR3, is EADIYQTPRYLVIGTGKKITLECSQTMGHDKMYWYQQDPGMELHLIHYSYGVNSTEKGDLSSESTVSRIRTEHFPLTLESARPSHTSQYLCASSEISAGGLNTEAFFGQGTRLTVV.

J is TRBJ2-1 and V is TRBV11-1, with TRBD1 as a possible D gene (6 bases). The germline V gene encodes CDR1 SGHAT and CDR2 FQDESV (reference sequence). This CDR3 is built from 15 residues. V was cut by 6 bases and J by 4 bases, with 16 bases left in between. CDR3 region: CASRPSGTHYNEQFF. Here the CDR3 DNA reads TGTGCCAGCAGGCCCTCCGGGACACATTACAATGAGCAGTTCTTC.

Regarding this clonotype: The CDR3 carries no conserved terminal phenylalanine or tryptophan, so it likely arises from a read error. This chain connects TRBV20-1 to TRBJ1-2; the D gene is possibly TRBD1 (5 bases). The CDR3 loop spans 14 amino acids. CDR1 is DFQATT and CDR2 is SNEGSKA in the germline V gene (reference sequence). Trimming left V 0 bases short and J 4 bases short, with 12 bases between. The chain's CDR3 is CSARDLGTGYGYTL. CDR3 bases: TGCAGTGCTAGAGACCTAGGGACCGGCTATGGCTACACCTTA.

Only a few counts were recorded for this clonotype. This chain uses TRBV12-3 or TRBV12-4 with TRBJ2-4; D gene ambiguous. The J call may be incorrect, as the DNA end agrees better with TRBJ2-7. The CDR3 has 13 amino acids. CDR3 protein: CASSLRRENEQYF. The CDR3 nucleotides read TGTGCCAGCAGTCTAAGAAGGGAAAACGAGCAGTACTTC.

The CDR3 region is CAHTPRGTQPQHF. In DNA form, the CDR3 reads TGTGCCCACACCCCTCGGGGCACGCAGCCCCAGCATTTT. The rearrangement links TRBV6-5 to TRBJ1-5; possible D gene TRBD1, 5 bases. Germline values: CDR1 MNHEY, CDR2 SVGAGI. The CDR3 extends over 13 amino acids. V gave up 11 bases and J gave up 7 bases, with 18 bases separating them.

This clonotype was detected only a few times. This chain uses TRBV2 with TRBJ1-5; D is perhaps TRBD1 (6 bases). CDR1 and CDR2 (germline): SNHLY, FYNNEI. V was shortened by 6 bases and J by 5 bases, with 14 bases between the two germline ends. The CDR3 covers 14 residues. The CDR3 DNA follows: TGTGCCAGCAGCGGGAGAGCAGGGGATCAGCCCCAGCATTTT. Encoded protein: CASSGRAGDQPQHF.

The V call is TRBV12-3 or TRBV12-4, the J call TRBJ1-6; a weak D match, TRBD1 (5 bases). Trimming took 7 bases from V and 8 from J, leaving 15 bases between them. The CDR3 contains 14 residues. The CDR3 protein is CASNEGAAHSPLHF. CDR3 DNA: TGTGCCAGCAACGAAGGGGCAGCTCATTCACCCCTCCACTTT.

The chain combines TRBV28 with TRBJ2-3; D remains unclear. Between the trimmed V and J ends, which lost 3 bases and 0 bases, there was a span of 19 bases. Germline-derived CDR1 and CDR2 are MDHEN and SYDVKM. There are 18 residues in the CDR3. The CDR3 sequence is CASSFWLLKHSSTDTQYF. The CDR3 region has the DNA TGTGCCAGCAGTTTTTGGCTTCTAAAACATTCTAGCACAGATACGCAGTATTTT.

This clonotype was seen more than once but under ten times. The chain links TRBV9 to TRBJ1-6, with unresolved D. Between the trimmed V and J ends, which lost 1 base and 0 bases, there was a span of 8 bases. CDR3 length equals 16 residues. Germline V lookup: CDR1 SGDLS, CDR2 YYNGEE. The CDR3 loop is CASSVRMSSYNSPLHF. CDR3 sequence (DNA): TGTGCCAGCAGCGTAAGGATGAGCTCCTATAATTCACCCCTCCACTTT. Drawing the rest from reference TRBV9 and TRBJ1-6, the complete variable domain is DSGVTQTPKHLITATGQRVTLRCSPRSGDLSVYWYQQSLDQGLQFLIQYYNGEERAKGNILERFSAQQFPDLHSELNLSSLELGDSALYFCASSVRMSSYNSPLHFGNGTRLTVT.

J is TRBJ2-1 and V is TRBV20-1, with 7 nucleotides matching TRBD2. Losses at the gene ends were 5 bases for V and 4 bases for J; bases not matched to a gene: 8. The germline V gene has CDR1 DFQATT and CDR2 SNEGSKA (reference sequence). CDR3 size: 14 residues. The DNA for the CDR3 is TGCAGTGCTGGGGTAGCGGGCATTTACAATGAGCAGTTCTTC. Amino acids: CSAGVAGIYNEQFF.

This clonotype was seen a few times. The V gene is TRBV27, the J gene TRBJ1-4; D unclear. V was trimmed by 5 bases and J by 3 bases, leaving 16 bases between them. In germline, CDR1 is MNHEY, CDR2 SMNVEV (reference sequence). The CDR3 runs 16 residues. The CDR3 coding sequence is TGTGCCAGCAGTCTAAGGGTTGCGCAGCCTAATGAAAAACTGTTTTTT. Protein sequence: CASSLRVAQPNEKLFF. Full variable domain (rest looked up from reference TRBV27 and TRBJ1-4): EAQVTQNPRYLITVTGKKLTVTCSQNMNHEYMSWYRQDPGLGLRQIYYSMNVEVTDKGDVPEGYKVSRKEKRNFPLILESPSPNQTSLYFCASSLRVAQPNEKLFFGSGTQLSVL.

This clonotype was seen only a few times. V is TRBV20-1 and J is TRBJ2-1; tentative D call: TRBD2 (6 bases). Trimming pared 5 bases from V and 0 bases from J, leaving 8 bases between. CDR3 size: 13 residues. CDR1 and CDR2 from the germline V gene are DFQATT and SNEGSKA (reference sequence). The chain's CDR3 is CSAQRASYNEQFF. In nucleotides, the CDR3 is TGCAGTGCTCAGCGGGCCTCCTACAATGAGCAGTTCTTC.

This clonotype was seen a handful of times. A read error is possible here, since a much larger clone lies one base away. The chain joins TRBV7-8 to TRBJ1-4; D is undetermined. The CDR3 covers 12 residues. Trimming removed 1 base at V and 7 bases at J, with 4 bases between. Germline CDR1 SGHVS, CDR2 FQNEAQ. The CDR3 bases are TGTGCCAGCAGCTTAGTTAGTGAAAAACTGTTTTTT. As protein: CASSLVSEKLFF.

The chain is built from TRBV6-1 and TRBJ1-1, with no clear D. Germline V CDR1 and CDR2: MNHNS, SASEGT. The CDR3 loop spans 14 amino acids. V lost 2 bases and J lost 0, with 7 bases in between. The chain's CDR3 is CASSESGMNTEAFF. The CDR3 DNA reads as TGTGCCAGCAGTGAATCCGGGATGAACACTGAAGCTTTCTTT.

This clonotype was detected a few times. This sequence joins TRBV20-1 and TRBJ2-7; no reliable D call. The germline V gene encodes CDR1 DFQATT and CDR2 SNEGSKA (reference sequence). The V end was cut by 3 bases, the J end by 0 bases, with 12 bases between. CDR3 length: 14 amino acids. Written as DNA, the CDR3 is TGCAGTGCTAGGTTTGCAGGTAGCTCCTACGAGCAGTACTTC. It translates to CSARFAGSSYEQYF.

CDR3 in DNA: TGTGCCAGCAGGCCGCTCCGGGACAGGACTGAAGCTTTCTTT. It is translated as CASRPLRDRTEAFF. The V call is TRBV25-1, the J call TRBJ1-1, with 8 bases aligning to TRBD1. The CDR3 has 14 amino acids. J was trimmed by 5 bases and V by 6 bases; bases with no gene match: 8. From germline, CDR1 is MGHDK and CDR2 SYGVNS.

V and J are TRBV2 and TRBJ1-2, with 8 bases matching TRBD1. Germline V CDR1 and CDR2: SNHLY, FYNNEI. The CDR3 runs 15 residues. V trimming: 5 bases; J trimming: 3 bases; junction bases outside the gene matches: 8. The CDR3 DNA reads TGTGCCAGCAGTACTGGACAGGGAGGGGACTATGGCTACACCTTC. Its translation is CASSTGQGGDYGYTF.

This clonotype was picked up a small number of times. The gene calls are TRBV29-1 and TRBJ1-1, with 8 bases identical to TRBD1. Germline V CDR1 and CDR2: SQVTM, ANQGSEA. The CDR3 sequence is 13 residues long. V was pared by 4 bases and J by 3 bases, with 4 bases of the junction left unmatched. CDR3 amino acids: CSVGNRGDTEAFF. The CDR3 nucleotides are TGCAGCGTTGGTAACAGGGGGGACACTGAAGCTTTCTTT.